A selection of T cell receptor beta chains follows, all from one sample in a study of T cells in Graves' hyperthyroidism and ophthalmopathy. Each CDR3 protein gets one entry after TCRdb re-called the multiplex PCR reads with MiXCR. The table has around 600,000 distinct CDR3 sequences, approximately 14% seen once. Sample: blood. The receptors shown here come from a woman aged 50 to 65 with Graves' ophthalmopathy. Each CDR3 is given with its conserved first and last residue. D genes are given only for firm matches. Clone size, where shown, is once, few, many, or a class for clones that have expanded.

>TRBJ2-1|TRBV19|TRBD1|-
TGTGCCAGTAGTTATAAGACAGGGAATTACAATGAGCAGTTCTTC
CASSYKTGNYNEQFF
>TRBJ2-1|TRBV29-1|TRBD1|few
TGCAGCGTCCTCGGACAGGGCCACAATGAGCAGTTCTTC
CSVLGQGHNEQFF
>TRBJ2-1|TRBV4-3|TRBD1|-
TGCGCCAGCAGCCAAGCGGACAGGGGGTATTCCTACAATGAGCAGTTCTTC
CASSQADRGYSYNEQFF
>TRBJ1-4|TRBV12-3/TRBV12-4|-|-
TGTGCCAGCAGTTCCTCCGTGGGAGGTGAAAAACTGTTTTTT
CASSSSVGGEKLFF
>TRBJ2-1|TRBV7-2|-|-
TGTGCCAGCAGCCGACGTGGGGGCGGGTCGTACAATGAGCAGTTCTTC
CASSRRGGGSYNEQFF
>TRBJ2-7|TRBV6-5|-|many
TGTGCCAGCAGTTACGCTGGGGAAGGATCTTACGAGCAGTACTTC
CASSYAGEGSYEQYF
>TRBJ2-7|TRBV11-1|-|-
TGTGCCAGCAGCTTAGCGGTCCACTCCTACGAGCAGTACTTC
CASSLAVHSYEQYF
>TRBJ2-1|TRBV9|TRBD2|many
TGTGCCAGCAGCGTTAGGGGACTAGCGGGAGACCATGAGCAGTTCTTC
CASSVRGLAGDHEQFF
>TRBJ2-5|TRBV28|-|many
TGTGCCAGCAGCTCTCCTGGCGGTAGGAAAGAGACCCAGTACTTC
CASSSPGGRKETQYF
>TRBJ2-1|TRBV18|-|many
TGTGCCAGCTCACCCCTCTTGGGTGAGCAGTTCTTC
CASSPLLGEQFF
>TRBJ2-7|TRBV6-2/TRBV6-3|TRBD1|few
TGTGCCAGCAGTTACTACGAATTTGGGACAGGGAACGAGCAGTACTTC
CASSYYEFGTGNEQYF
>TRBJ2-1|TRBV5-1|TRBD2|-
TGCGCCAGCAGCTTATATAACCGTTGGACTAGCGGGAGATCCTACAATGAGCAGTTCTTC
CASSLYNRWTSGRSYNEQFF
>TRBJ2-5|TRBV19|-|-
TGTGCCAGTAGTAGTCGGTCGGGTTTGAAGACCCAGTACTTC
CASSSRSGLKTQYF
>TRBJ2-1|TRBV19|TRBD2|-
TGTGCCAGTATGATGGGGACTAGCGGGAGGGCCAGCTCCTACAATGAGCGGTTCTTC
CASMMGTSGRASSYNERFF
>TRBJ2-2|TRBV30|TRBD1|many
TGTGCCAGATCTCACAGGGGACCAAACACCGGGGAGCTGTTTTTT
CARSHRGPNTGELFF
>TRBJ1-5|TRBV20-1|-|many
TGCAGTGCTACTGACTCGTATAGCAATCAGCCCCAGCATTTT
CSATDSYSNQPQHF
>TRBJ2-7|TRBV7-9|-|many
TGTGCCAGCAGCTTAGACAGGGTGGGTGAGCAGTACTTC
CASSLDRVGEQYF
>TRBJ1-5|TRBV24-1|-|many
TGTGCCACCAGTGACAATAGCAATCAGCCCCAGCATTTT
CATSDNSNQPQHF
>TRBJ2-3|TRBV9|TRBD1|few
TGTGCCAGCAGCGTGGGGACAGGCGCTCGCACAGATACGCAGTATTTT
CASSVGTGARTDTQYF
>TRBJ2-5|TRBV5-1|TRBD1|few
TGCGCCAGCAGCCATTACAGGGGAGAGACCCAGTACTTC
CASSHYRGETQYF
>TRBJ2-7|TRBV6-5|TRBD2|-
TGTGCCAGCATTTCTAGCGGGAGTTACGAGCAGTACTTC
CASISSGSYEQYF
>TRBJ2-2|TRBV27|-|many
TGTGCCAGCAGTTTACGGTTTTTGGTGGACAGGAACACCGGGGAGCTGTTTTTT
CASSLRFLVDRNTGELFF
>TRBJ1-2|TRBV11-2|-|many
TGTGCCAGCAGCTTAGATCCTAGCGACTATGGCTACACCTTC
CASSLDPSDYGYTF
>TRBJ2-7|TRBV19|TRBD1|few
TGTGCCAGTCAGGGGACAGGAGAAATTTACTACGAGCAGTACTTC
CASQGTGEIYYEQYF
>TRBJ2-3|TRBV6-1|-|-
TGTGCCAGCGGCACATTACCCAATACGCAGTATTTT
CASGTLPNTQYF